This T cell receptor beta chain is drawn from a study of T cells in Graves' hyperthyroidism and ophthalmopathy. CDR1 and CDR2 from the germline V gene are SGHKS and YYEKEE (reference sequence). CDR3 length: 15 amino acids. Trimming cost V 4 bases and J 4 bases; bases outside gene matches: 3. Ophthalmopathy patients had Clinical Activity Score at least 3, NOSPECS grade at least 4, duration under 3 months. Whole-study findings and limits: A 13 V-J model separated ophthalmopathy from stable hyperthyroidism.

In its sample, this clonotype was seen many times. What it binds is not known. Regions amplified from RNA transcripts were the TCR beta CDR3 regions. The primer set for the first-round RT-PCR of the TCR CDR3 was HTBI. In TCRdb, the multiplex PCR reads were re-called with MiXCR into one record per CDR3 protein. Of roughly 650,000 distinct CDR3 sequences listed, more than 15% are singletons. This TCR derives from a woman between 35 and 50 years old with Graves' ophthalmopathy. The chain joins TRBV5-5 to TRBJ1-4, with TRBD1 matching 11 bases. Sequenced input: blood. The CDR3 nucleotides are TGTGCCAGCAGCGGGGGGACAGGGGGTAATGAAAAACTGTTTTTT. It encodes CASSGGTGGNEKLFF.